The entry below gives a single TCR beta chain sequence along with its context. Its specific antigen is unknown. Base qualities are not at hand, and no much larger clone is one base apart. The treatment or condition label of this sample denotes: 15 to 20 received Ad26.COV2.S at low or high dose, single or two shots; about 5 received placebo; per-sample allocation not given. Repertoires of vaccine and placebo recipients were sequenced from samples collected on day 63 after the first injection. Between 29 July and 7 August 2020, Cohort 1b enrolled around 24 adults aged 18-55 years at one site in Boston, USA. Ad26.COV2.S was a replication-incompetent adenovirus type 26 vector expressing a prefusion-stabilized SARS-CoV-2 spike protein from the original Wuhan strain. TCRbeta CDR3 regions were sequenced with the immunoSEQ Assay. After extraction, genomic DNA underwent amplification by bias-controlled multiplex PCR, followed by high-throughput sequencing. In the source study's methods: To quantify the absolute abundance of each unique TCRbeta CDR3 region, sequences were collapsed and filtered. Usable DNA was measured by amplifying reference genes present in all nucleated cells, and TCRbeta template counts were normalized to that usable DNA to estimate T cell fraction. Repertoire TCRs were annotated as SARS-CoV-2-specific when V gene, CDR3 amino acid sequence and J gene were exactly matched to a known reactive TCR set. The reference SARS-CoV-2 TCR set came from MIRA and was filtered for enrichment in COVID-19-positive ImmuneCODE repertoires, removing public or cross-reactive TCRs. Drawing on the MIRA antigens, annotated TCRs were analysed further at the level of specific ORF or position within ORF. Breadth was defined as annotated unique rearrangements over total unique productive rearrangements; depth was the summed frequency of those rearrangements. Two-sided Wilcoxon rank-sum tests were applied when comparing TCR breadth between groups. TCRdb retrieved this table from immuneACCESS and kept in-frame rearrangements only. Not all clones are present; in checked studies, unresolved V genes account for under half, and no reason is known for the remainder. V and J calls and clone size follow that table, whereas D and trimming were derived from the DNA. The sample profile shows about 480,000 clones; 87% of them were found once. The top ten hold about 13% of the sample.

CDR3 length: 16 amino acids, cysteine to phenylalanine. The entry retains the CDR3 DNA only, 48 bases that are in frame from base 1. V drops 3 bases and J drops 2 bases, leaving 13 bases in between. From a lookup of the germline V gene (reference sequence), CDR1 and CDR2 are LNHDA and SQIVND. This sample is part of a study of Ad26.COV2.S vaccination and SARS-CoV-2 variants (dated by TCRdb to about 2021). About the full investigation: Vaccine-arm donors were drawn from COV1001, a multicentre, randomized, double-blind, placebo-controlled phase I-IIa trial of Ad26.COV2.S in healthy adults. Participants in the trial were split at random into five groups of five each, receiving low-dose or high-dose Ad26.COV2.S once or twice, or else placebo on both occasions. A total of approximately 30 samples were included in the TCR-sequenced set, comprising around 19 Ad26.COV2.S vaccine recipients, 5 placebo recipients and 8 SARS-CoV-2 convalescent individuals. TCRbeta repertoire sequencing was used to assess the specificity and breadth of SARS-CoV-2-reactive T cell receptors after Ad26.COV2.S vaccination. Ad26.COV2.S was administered intramuscularly at a dose of 5x10^10 or 1x10^11 viral particles, either as one shot or as two shots given 56 days apart. Throughout the experiments and outcome assessment, investigators stayed blinded to trial group allocation. What the research found in general, with its limitations: The authors noted that total T cell responses may have been underestimated by the TCR breadth and depth analyses. Vaccine and placebo recipients had comparable non-spike TCR breadth, which fits with the vaccine containing only spike. The study was not powered to compare responses between vaccine doses or regimens. Spike-specific TCR breadth was higher in Ad26.COV2.S recipients than in placebo recipients (P = 0.0014). Substantial breadth of spike-specific CD8+ and CD4+ T cell responses was reported after vaccination.

The specimen was peripheral blood, collected in a trial of Ad26.COV2.S vaccine versus placebo. The TCR comes from a person between 18 and 59 years old who received the Ad26.COV2.S COVID-19 vaccine or a placebo. The sequence is built from TRBV19 and TRBJ2-2; there is no confident call for the D gene. The nucleotides read TGTGCCAGTAGTATTCTTGTCGTGGGAAACACCGGGGAGCTGTTTTTT. It is translated as CASSILVVGNTGELFF.